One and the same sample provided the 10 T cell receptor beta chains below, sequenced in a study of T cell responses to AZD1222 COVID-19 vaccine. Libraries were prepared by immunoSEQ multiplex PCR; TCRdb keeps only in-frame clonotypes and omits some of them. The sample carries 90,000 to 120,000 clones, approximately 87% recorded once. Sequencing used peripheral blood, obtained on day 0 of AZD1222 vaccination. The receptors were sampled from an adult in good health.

As DNA, the CDR3 is TGTGCCAGCAGCCAAATAGGGGGGAGAGCTGAAGCTTTCTTT. Amino acids: CASSQIGGRAEAFF. The gene calls are TRBV3-1 (or the pseudogene TRBV3-2) and TRBJ1-1; tentative D call: TRBD1 (6 bases). V was clipped by 2 bases and J by 6 bases, with 13 bases between them. From germline, CDR1 is LGHDT and CDR2 YNNKEL (reference sequence). The length of the CDR3 is 14 residues.

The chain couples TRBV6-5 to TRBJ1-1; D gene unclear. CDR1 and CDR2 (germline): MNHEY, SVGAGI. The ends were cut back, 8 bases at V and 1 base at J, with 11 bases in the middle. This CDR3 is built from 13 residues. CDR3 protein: CASPTQWNTEAFF. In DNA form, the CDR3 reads TGTGCCAGCCCCACCCAATGGAACACTGAAGCTTTCTTT.

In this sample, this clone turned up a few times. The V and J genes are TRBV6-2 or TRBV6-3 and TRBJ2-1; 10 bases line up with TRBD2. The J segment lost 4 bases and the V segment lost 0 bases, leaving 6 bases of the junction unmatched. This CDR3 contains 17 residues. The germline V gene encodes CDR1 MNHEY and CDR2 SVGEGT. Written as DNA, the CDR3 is TGTGCCAGCAGTTACTCCCCAGCGGGGGGGATTTACAATGAGCAGTTCTTC. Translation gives CASSYSPAGGIYNEQFF.

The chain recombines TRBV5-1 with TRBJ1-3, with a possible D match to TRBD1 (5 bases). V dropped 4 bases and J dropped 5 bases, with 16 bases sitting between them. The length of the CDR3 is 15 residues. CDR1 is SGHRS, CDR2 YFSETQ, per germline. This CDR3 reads CASSISGTERNTIYF. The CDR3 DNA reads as TGCGCCAGCAGCATCTCCGGGACGGAAAGAAACACCATATATTTT.

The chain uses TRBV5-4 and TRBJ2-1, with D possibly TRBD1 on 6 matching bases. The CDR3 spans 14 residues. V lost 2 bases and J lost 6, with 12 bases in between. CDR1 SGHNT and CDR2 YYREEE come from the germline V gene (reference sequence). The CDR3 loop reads CASSFKRGSNEQFF. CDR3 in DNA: TGTGCCAGCAGCTTTAAAAGGGGGAGCAATGAGCAGTTCTTC.

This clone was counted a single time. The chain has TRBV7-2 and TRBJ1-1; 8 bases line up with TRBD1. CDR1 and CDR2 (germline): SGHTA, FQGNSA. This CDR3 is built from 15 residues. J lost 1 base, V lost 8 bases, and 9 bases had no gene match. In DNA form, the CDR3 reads TGTGCCAGCGGCTCCCGGACAGGGACGAACACTGAAGCTTTCTTT. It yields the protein CASGSRTGTNTEAFF.

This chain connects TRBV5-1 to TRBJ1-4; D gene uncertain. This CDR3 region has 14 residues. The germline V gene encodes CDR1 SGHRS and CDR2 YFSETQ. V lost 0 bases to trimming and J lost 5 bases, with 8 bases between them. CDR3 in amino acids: CASSLGQVNEKLFF. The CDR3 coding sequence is TGCGCCAGCAGCTTGGGTCAGGTGAATGAAAAACTGTTTTTT.

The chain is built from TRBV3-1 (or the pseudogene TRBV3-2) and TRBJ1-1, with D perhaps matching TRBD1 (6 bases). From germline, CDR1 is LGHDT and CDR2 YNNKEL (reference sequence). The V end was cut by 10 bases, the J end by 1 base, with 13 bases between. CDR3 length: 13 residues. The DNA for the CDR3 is TGTGCCACCGCACAGGGTGGGAACACTGAAGCTTTCTTT. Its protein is CATAQGGNTEAFF.

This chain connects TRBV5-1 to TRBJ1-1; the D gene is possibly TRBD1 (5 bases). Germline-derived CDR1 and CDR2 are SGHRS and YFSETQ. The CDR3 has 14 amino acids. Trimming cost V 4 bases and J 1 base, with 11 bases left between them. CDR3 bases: TGCGCCAGCAGCCTCCAGACAGCGAACACTGAAGCTTTCTTT. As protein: CASSLQTANTEAFF. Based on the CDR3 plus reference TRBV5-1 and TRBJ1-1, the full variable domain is KAGVTQTPRYLIKTRGQQVTLSCSPISGHRSVSWYQQTPGQGLQFLFEYFSETQRNKGNFPGRFSGRQFSNSRSEMNVSTLELGDSALYLCASSLQTANTEAFFGQGTRLTVV.

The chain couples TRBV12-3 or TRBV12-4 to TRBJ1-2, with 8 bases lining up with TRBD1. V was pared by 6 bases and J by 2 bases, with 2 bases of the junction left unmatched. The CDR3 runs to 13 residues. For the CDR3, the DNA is TGTGCCAGCAGGGGGGACAGGAACTATGGCTACACCTTC. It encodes CASRGDRNYGYTF.